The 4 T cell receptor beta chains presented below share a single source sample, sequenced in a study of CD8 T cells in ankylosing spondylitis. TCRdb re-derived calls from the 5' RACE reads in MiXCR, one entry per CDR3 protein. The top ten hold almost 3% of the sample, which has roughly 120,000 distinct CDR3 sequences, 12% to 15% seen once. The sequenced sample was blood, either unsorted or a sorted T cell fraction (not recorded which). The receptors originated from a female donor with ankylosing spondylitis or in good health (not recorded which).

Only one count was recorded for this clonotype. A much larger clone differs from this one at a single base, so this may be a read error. The CDR3 DNA is TGTGCCGGCAGCCTGGTCGAGGGATACAATGAGCAGTTCTTC. Protein sequence: CAGSLVEGYNEQFF. The chain combines TRBV2 with TRBJ2-1; D perhaps matches TRBD2 (5 bases). The CDR3 runs 14 residues. Germline-derived CDR1 and CDR2 are SNHLY and FYNNEI. The full variable domain, with the rest looked up from reference TRBV2 and TRBJ2-1, is EPEVTQTPSHQVTQMGQEVILRCVPISNHLYFYWYRQILGQKVEFLVSFYNNEISEKSEIFDDQFSVERPDGSNFTLKIRSTKLEDSAMYFCAGSLVEGYNEQFFGPGTRLTVL.

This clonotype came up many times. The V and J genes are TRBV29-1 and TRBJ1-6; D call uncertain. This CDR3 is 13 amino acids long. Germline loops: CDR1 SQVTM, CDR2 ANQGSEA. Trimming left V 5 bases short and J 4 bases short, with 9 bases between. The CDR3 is CSVRTEYNSPLHF. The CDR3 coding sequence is TGCAGCGTTCGTACAGAGTATAATTCACCCCTCCACTTT.

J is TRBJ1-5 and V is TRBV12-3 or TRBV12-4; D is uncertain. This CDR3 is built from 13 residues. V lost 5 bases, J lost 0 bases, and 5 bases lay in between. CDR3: CASSQYSNQPQHF. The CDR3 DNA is TGTGCCAGCAGTCAGTATAGCAATCAGCCCCAGCATTTT.

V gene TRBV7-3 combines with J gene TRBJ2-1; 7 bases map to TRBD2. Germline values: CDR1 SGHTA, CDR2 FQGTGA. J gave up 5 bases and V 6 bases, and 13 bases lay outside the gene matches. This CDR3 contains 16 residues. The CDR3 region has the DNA TGTGCCAGCAGTTCTGGAGCGGGATTAGGCCACAATGAGCAGTTCTTC. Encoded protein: CASSSGAGLGHNEQFF.